Following are 3 T cell receptor beta chains from one sample sequenced in a study of blood T cells in healthy people across ages (dated by TCRdb to about 2015). Library creation used 5' RACE. Sequenced using an Illumina HiSeq 2500. The second PCR ran for roughly 7 to 11 cycles and used a J-beta primer mix along with a sample-barcoded 5' primer. TCRdb reprocessed the public reads (quality trimming at Q25 with fastp, clone calling with MiXCR) and kept in-frame beta chains. One record per CDR3 amino acid sequence lists the most common genes and DNA. Present in this sample are about 1,400,000 distinct CDR3 sequences, around 55% of which were seen just once. The leading ten clones occupy 6.5% to 8.5% of the sample. The sequenced material came from blood. The receptors here all came from a man younger than 35 in good health.

This sequence joins TRBV20-1 and TRBJ1-6, with a tentative D call TRBD1 (5 bases). The CDR3 sequence is 16 residues long. Germline CDR1 and CDR2: DFQATT and SNEGSKA (reference sequence). Between the trimmed V and J ends, which lost 3 bases and 6 bases, there was a span of 18 bases. CDR3 nucleotides: TGCAGTGCTAGGTCTGGGACTTCCTGGGGTAATTCACCCCTCCACTTT. Translated: CSARSGTSWGNSPLHF.

The CDR3, as DNA: TGCAGTGCTAGAGTAACCGGGACACCCCTCCACTTT. As protein: CSARVTGTPLHF. The rearrangement links TRBV20-1 to TRBJ1-6, with D uncertain. The germline CDR1 and CDR2 sequences are DFQATT and SNEGSKA (reference sequence). The CDR3 spans 12 residues. Trimming cost V 1 base and J 11 bases, with 9 bases left between them.

The chain has TRBV7-9 and TRBJ2-1, with no clear D. Germline CDR1 and CDR2: SEHNR and FQNEAQ (reference sequence). Trimming shortened V by 0 bases and J by 8 bases, and 14 bases separated the two germline ends. The CDR3 sequence is 15 residues long. The CDR3 reads CASSLAKTSSHEQFF. DNA of the CDR3: TGTGCCAGCAGCTTAGCGAAGACCTCTTCCCATGAGCAGTTCTTC.